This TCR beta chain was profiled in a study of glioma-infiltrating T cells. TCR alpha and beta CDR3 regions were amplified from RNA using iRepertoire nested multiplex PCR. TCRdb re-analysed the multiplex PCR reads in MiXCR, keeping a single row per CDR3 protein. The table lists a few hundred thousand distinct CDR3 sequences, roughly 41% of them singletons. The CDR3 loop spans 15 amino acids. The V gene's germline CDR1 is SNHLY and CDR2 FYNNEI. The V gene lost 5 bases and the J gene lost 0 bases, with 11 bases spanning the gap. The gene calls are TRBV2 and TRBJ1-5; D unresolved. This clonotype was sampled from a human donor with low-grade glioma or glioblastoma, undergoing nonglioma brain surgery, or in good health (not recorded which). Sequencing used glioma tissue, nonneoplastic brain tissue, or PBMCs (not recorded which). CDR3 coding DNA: TGTGCCAGCAGTCCAACAACGGATAGCAATCAGCCCCAGCATTTT. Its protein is CASSPTTDSNQPQHF. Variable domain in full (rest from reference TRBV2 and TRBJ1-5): EPEVTQTPSHQVTQMGQEVILRCVPISNHLYFYWYRQILGQKVEFLVSFYNNEISEKSEIFDDQFSVERPDGSNFTLKIRSTKLEDSAMYFCASSPTTDSNQPQHFGDGTRLSIL.